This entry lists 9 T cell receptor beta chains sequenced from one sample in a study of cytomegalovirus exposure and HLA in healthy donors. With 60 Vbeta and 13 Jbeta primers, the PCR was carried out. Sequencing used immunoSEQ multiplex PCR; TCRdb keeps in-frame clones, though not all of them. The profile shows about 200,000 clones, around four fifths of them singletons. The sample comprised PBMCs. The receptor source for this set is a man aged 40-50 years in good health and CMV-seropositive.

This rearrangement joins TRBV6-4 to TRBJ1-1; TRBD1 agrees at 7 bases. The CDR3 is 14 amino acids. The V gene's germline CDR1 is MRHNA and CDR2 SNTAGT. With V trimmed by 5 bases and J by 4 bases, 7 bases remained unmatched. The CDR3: CASSSGQPSTEAFF. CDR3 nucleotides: TGTGCCAGCAGTTCGGGACAGCCGAGCACTGAAGCTTTCTTT.

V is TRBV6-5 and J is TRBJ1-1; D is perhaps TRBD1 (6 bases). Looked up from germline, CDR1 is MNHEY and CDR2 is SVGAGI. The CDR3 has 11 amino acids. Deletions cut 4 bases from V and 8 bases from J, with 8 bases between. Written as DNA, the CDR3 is TGTGCCAGCAGTTTCGGGACAGAAGCTTTCTTT. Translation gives CASSFGTEAFF.

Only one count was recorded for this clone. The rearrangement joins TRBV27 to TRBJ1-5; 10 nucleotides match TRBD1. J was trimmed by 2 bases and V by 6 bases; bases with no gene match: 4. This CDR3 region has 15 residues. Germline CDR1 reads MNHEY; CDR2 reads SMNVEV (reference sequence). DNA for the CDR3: TGTGCCAGCAGACCCGGGACAGGGGGCAATCAGCCCCAGCATTTT. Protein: CASRPGTGGNQPQHF.

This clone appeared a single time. The DNA for the CDR3 is TGTGCCAGCAGCTTTACCGGGAACCCCTACAATGAGCAGTTCTTC. Translation gives CASSFTGNPYNEQFF. The gene calls are TRBV11-3 and TRBJ2-1, with a possible D match to TRBD2 (5 bases). With 3 bases removed from V and 2 bases from J, the gap between germline ends came to 11 bases. The CDR3 extends over 15 amino acids. Germline V lookup: CDR1 SGHNT, CDR2 YENEEA.

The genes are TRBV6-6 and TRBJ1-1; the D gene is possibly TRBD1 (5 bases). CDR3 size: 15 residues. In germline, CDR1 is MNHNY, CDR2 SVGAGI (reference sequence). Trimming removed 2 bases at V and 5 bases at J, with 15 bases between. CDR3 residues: CASSYMGPTGTEAFF. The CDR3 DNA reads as TGTGCCAGCAGTTACATGGGGCCCACAGGTACTGAAGCTTTCTTT.

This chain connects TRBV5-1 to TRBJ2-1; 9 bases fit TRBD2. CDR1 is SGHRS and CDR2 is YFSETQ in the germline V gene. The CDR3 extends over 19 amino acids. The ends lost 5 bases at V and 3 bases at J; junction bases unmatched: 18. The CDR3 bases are TGCGCCAGCAGTAAGCCAGCGGGAGGCCACCTGTCCAACTACAATGAGCAGTTCTTC. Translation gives CASSKPAGGHLSNYNEQFF.

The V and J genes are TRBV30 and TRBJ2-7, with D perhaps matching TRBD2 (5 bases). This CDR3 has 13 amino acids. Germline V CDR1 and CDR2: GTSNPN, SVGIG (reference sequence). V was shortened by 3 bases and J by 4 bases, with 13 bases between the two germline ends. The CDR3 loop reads CAWRASPGYEQYF. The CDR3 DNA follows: TGTGCCTGGAGAGCCAGTCCGGGGTACGAGCAGTACTTC.

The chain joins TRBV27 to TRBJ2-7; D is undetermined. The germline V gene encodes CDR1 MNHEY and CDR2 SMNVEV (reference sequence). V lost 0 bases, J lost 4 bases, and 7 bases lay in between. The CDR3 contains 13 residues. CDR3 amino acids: CASSLSFRYEQYF. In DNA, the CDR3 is TGTGCCAGCAGTTTATCGTTCCGGTACGAGCAGTACTTC.

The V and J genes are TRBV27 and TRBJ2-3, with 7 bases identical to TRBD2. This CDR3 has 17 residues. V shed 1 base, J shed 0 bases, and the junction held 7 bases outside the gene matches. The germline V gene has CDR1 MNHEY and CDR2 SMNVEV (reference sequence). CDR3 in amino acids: CASSLYGRGSSTDTQYF. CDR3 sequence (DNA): TGTGCCAGCAGTTTATATGGTCGCGGGAGTAGCACAGATACGCAGTATTTT.